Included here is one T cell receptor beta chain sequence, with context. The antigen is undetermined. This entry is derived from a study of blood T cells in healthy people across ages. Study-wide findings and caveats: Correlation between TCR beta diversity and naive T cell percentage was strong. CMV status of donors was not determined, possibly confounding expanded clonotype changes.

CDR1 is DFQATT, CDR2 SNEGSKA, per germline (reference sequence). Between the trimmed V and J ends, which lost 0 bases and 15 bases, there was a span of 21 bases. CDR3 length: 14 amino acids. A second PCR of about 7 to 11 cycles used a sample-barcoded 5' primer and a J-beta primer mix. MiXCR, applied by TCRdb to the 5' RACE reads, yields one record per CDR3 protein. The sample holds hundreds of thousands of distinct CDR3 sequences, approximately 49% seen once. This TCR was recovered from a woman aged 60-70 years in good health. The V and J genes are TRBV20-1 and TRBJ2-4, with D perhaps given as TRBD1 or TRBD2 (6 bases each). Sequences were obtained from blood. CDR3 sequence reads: CSARDGGLGDGLYF. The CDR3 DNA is TGCAGTGCTAGAGATGGGGGGCTTGGGGACGGGCTGTACTTC.